The clone carrying this T cell receptor (beta chain) was recorded a few times. This specimen belongs to a study of cytomegalovirus exposure and HLA in healthy donors. PCR employed 60 Vbeta and 13 Jbeta primers. Assay: immunoSEQ multiplex PCR; the TCRdb copy retains only in-frame clones and omits some. The sample has 150,000 to 200,000 clones; 75% to 85% are singletons. The V gene end was trimmed by 1 base and the J gene end by 6 bases; junction bases not matched to a gene: 12. The CDR3 totals 19 residues. Per the germline V gene, CDR1 is LGHNA and CDR2 is YNFKEQ. The V gene is TRBV4-2, the J gene TRBJ2-1, with 13 positions matching TRBD2. Sequencing used PBMCs. The sequence came from a woman aged 25 to 45 in good health and CMV-seronegative. CDR3 sequence reads: CASSQGTGLLAGGGNEQFF. In DNA form, the CDR3 reads TGTGCCAGCAGCCAAGGGACAGGACTACTAGCGGGAGGGGGCAATGAGCAGTTCTTC.